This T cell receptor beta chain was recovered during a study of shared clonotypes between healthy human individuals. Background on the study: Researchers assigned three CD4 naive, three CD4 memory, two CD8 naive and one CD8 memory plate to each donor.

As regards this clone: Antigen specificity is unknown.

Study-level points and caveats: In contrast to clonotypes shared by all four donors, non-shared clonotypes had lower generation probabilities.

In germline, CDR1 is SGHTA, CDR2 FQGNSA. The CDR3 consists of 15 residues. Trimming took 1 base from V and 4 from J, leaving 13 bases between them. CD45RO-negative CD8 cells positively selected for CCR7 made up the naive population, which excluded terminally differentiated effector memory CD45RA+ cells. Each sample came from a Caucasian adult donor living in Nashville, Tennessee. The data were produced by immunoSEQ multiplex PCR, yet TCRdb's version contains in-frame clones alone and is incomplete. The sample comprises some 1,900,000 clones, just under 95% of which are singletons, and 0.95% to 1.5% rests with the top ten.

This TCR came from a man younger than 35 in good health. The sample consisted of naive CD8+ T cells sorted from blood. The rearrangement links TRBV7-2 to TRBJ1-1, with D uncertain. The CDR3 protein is CASSLGGGISTEAFF. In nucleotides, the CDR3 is TGTGCCAGCAGCTTAGGAGGAGGGATTAGCACTGAAGCTTTCTTT. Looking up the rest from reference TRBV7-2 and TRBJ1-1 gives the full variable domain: GAGVSQSPSNKVTEKGKDVELRCDPISGHTALYWYRQSLGQGLEFLIYFQGNSAPDKSGLPSDRFSAERTGGSVSTLTIQRTQQEDSAVYLCASSLGGGISTEAFFGQGTRLTVV.